The clone carrying this T cell receptor (beta chain) was recorded at least ten times. The sample originates from a study of T cells in Graves' hyperthyroidism and ophthalmopathy. About the study: Peripheral blood samples were taken at initial diagnosis, prior to any treatment.

V lost 6 bases, J lost 2 bases, and 4 bases stayed unmatched. The CDR3 length is 14 residues. The germline V gene has CDR1 KGHSH and CDR2 LQKENI. The hyperthyroidism was newly diagnosed and had lasted under 2 months; the patients were aged 18 to 65. The sample of blood was obtained at first hyperthyroidism diagnosis (before any ophthalmopathy symptoms). The TCR beta CDR3 regions underwent amplification using RNA transcripts as the source. RT-PCR in the first round (using the HTBI primer set) targeted the TCR CDR3. TCRdb fed the multiplex PCR reads into MiXCR, producing one record per CDR3 protein. Of 280,000 or so distinct CDR3 sequences listed, 25% to 30% were seen once; the top ten hold approximately 30%.

This receptor was obtained from a man in his forties with Graves' hyperthyroidism that later progressed to Graves' ophthalmopathy. The sample comprised blood. The chain employs TRBV18 and TRBJ1-5; 7 nucleotides align to TRBD1. The CDR3 loop reads CASSRGTGNQPQHF. The CDR3 nucleotides read TGTGCCAGCTCGAGAGGGACAGGCAATCAGCCCCAGCATTTT.